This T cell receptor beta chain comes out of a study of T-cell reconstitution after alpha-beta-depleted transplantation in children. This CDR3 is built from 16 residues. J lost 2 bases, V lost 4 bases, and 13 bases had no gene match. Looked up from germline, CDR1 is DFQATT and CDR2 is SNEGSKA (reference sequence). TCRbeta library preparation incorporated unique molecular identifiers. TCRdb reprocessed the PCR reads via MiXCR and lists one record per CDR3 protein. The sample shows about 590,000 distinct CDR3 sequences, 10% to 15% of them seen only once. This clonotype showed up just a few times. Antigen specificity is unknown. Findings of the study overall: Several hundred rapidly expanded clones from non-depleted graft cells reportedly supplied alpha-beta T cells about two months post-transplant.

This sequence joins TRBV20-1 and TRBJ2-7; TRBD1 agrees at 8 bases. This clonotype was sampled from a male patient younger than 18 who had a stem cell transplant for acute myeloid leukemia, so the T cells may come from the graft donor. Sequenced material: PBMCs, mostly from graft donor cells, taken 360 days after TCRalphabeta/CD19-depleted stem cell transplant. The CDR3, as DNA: TGCAGTGCTAACGAACCCGGTCAGGGGGCAGCCTACGAGCAGTACTTC. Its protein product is CSANEPGQGAAYEQYF.